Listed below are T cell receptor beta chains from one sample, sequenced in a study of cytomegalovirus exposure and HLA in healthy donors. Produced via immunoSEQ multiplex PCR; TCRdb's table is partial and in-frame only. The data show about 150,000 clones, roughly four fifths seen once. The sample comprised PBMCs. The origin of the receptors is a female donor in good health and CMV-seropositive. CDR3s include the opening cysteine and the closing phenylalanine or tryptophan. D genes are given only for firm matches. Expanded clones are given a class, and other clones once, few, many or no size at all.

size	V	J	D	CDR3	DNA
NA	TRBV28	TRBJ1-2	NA	CASSPRGRWYGYGYTF	TGTGCCAGCAGTCCCAGGGGCAGGTGGTATGGCTATGGCTACACCTTC
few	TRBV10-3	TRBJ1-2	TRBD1	CAITDRGSNYGYTF	TGTGCCATCACCGACAGGGGGTCCAACTATGGCTACACCTTC
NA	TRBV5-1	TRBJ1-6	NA	CASSSTPGTTNSPLHF	TGCGCCAGCAGCTCAACCCCGGGAACCACCAATTCACCCCTCCACTTT
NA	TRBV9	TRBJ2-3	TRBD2	CASREGGADTQYF	TGTGCCAGCCGGGAGGGGGGGGCAGATACGCAGTATTTT
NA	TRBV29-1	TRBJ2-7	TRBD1	CSVSTDRDEQYF	TGCAGCGTCAGTACGGACAGGGACGAGCAGTACTTC
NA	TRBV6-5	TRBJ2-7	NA	CASSYSIRGRSYEQYF	TGTGCCAGCAGTTACTCGATCCGGGGGAGGTCCTACGAGCAGTACTTC
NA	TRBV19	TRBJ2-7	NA	CASSITGENEQYF	TGTGCCAGTAGTATCACCGGGGAGAACGAGCAGTACTTC
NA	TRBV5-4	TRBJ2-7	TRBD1	CASSRDPGTGIYEQYF	TGTGCCAGCAGCCGTGATCCCGGGACAGGGATTTACGAGCAGTACTTC
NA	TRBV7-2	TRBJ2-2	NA	CASSLVGVGELFF	TGTGCCAGCAGCTTAGTGGGAGTCGGGGAGCTGTTTTTT
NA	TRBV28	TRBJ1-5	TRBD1	CASSLFGGQGQPQHF	TGTGCCAGCAGTTTATTCGGGGGACAGGGTCAGCCCCAGCATTTT
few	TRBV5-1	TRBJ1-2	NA	CASSLSTHGYTF	TGCGCCAGCAGCTTGTCTACCCATGGCTACACCTTC
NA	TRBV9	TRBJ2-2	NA	CASSVEGLVNTGELFF	TGTGCCAGCAGCGTAGAGGGGTTGGTGAACACCGGGGAGCTGTTTTTT
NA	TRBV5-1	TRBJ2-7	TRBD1	CASSPGQGLYEQYF	TGCGCCAGCAGCCCAGGACAGGGGTTGTACGAGCAGTACTTC
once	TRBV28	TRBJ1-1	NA	CASTLRTENTEAFF	TGTGCCAGCACCCTCCGGACAGAGAACACTGAAGCTTTCTTT
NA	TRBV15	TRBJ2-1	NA	CATSVSQEGRYNEQFF	TGTGCCACCAGCGTGAGCCAGGAAGGCCGATACAATGAGCAGTTCTTC
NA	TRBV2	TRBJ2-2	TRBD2	CASSEGGRGSGELFF	TGTGCCAGCAGTGAGGGCGGGAGAGGGAGCGGGGAGCTGTTTTTT
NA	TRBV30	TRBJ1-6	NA	CAWSERENSPLHF	TGTGCCTGGAGTGAACGGGAAAATTCACCCCTCCACTTT
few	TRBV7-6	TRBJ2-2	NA	CASSLAPGQINTGELFF	TGTGCCAGCAGCTTAGCTCCGGGACAAATAAACACCGGGGAGCTGTTTTTT
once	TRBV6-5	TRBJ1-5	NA	CASGLAEDQPQHF	TGTGCCAGCGGTTTGGCGGAGGATCAGCCCCAGCATTTT
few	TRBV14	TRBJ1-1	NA	CASSHAGLMNTEAFF	TGTGCCAGCAGCCACGCAGGACTCATGAACACTGAAGCTTTCTTT
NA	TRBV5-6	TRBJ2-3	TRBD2	CASSLRGGTDTQYF	TGTGCCAGCAGCTTGCGGGGGGGCACAGATACGCAGTATTTT
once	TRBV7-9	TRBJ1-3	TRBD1	CASSLGQASSGNTIYF	TGTGCCAGCAGCTTGGGACAGGCGAGCTCTGGAAACACCATATATTTT
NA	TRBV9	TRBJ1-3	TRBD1	CASSVGQGAGTIYF	TGTGCCAGCAGCGTAGGACAGGGGGCCGGCACCATATATTTT
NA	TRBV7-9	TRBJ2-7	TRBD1	CASSQGDTNYEQYF	TGTGCCAGCAGCCAGGGGGACACCAACTACGAGCAGTACTTC
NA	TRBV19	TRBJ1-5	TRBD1	CASGQAEMPQHF	TGTGCCAGTGGACAGGCCGAAATGCCCCAGCATTTT
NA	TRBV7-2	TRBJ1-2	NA	CASSELSYGYTF	TGTGCCAGCAGCGAACTCTCCTATGGCTACACCTTC
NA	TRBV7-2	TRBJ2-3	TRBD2	CASSPRTSGGTDTQYF	TGTGCCAGCAGCCCCCGGACTAGCGGGGGCACAGATACGCAGTATTTT
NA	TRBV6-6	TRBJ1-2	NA	CASGETPQGPEGYTF	TGTGCCAGCGGCGAAACACCGCAGGGGCCCGAGGGCTACACCTTC
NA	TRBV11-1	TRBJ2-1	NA	CASSLGAGPSYNEQFF	TGTGCCAGCAGCTTAGGGGCGGGTCCCTCCTACAATGAGCAGTTCTTC
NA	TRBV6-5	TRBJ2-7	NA	CASSYSSQSVGAQYF	TGTGCCAGCAGTTACTCGAGTCAGTCAGTGGGGGCTCAGTACTTC
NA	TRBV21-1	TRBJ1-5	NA	CASSNPETGKPQHF	TGTGCCAGCAGCAACCCTGAAACAGGGAAACCCCAGCATTTT
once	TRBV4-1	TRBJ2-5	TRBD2	CASSQRLAAEETQYF	TGCGCCAGCAGCCAAAGACTAGCGGCTGAAGAGACCCAGTACTTC
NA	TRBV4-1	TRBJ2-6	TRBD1	CASSQRDRGVSGANVLTF	TGCGCCAGCAGCCAGAGGGACAGGGGGGTCTCTGGGGCCAACGTCCTGACTTTC
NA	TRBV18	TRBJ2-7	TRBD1	CASSPPGQGSYEQYF	TGTGCCAGCTCACCGCCGGGACAGGGTTCCTACGAGCAGTACTTC
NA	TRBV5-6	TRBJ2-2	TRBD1	CASRRQGMVTGELFF	TGTGCCAGCAGGCGACAGGGGATGGTAACCGGGGAGCTGTTTTTT
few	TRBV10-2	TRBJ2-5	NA	CASRGRGGGETQYF	TGCGCCAGCCGTGGACGGGGAGGCGGAGAGACCCAGTACTTC
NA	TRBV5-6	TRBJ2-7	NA	CASSAGRGSYEQYF	TGTGCCAGCAGCGCGGGACGGGGCTCCTACGAGCAGTACTTC
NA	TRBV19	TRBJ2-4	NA	CASSPASSRAKNIQYF	TGTGCCAGTAGTCCGGCTAGCAGCCGAGCCAAAAACATTCAGTACTTC
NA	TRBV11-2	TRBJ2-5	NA	CASSFYQQETQYF	TGTGCCAGCAGCTTTTACCAGCAAGAGACCCAGTACTTC
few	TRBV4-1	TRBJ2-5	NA	CASSQDSDTYQETQYF	TGCGCCAGCAGCCAAGATTCCGACACGTACCAAGAGACCCAGTACTTC
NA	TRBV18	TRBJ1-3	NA	CASSPPGTVSGNTIYF	TGTGCCAGCTCACCACCGGGCACCGTCTCTGGAAACACCATATATTTT
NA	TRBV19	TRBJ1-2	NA	CASSIPEKNYGYTF	TGTGCCAGTAGTATCCCAGAAAAAAACTATGGCTACACCTTC
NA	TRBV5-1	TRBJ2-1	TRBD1	CASSSGTGGRNEQFF	TGCGCCAGCAGCTCCGGGACAGGGGGCAGGAATGAGCAGTTCTTC
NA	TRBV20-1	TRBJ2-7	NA	CSARVFGEQYF	TGCAGTGCTAGAGTATTCGGTGAGCAGTACTTC
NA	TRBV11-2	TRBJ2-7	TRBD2	CASSMGLAGERDF	TGTGCCAGCAGCATGGGACTAGCGGGAGAACGGGACTTC
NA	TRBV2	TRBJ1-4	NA	CASSESPGEKLFF	TGTGCCAGCAGTGAGTCACCGGGGGAAAAACTGTTTTTT
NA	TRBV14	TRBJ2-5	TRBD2	CASSRLAFETQYF	TGTGCCAGCAGCAGACTAGCTTTTGAGACCCAGTACTTC
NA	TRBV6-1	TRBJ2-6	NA	CASSETLSSFGANVLTF	TGTGCCAGCAGTGAAACTCTCAGTAGCTTTGGGGCCAACGTCCTGACTTTC
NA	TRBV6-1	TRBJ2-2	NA	CASSFWTDGTGELFF	TGTGCCAGCAGTTTCTGGACAGATGGGACCGGGGAGCTGTTTTTT
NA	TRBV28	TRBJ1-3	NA	CASSLGALSGNTIYF	TGTGCCAGCAGTTTAGGGGCCCTCTCTGGAAACACCATATATTTT
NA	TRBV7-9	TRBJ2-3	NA	CASSRTATSTDTQYF	TGTGCCAGCAGCCGGACAGCAACTAGCACAGATACGCAGTATTTT